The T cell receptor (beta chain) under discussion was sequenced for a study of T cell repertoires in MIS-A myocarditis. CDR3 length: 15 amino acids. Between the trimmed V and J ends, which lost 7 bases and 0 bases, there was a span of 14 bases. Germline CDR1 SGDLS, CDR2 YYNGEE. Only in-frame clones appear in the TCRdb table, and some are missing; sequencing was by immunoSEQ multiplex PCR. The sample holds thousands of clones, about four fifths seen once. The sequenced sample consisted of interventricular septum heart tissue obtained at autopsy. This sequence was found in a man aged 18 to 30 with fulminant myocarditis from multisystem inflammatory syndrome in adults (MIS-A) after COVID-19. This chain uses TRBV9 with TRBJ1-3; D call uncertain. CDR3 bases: TGTGCCAGCGGAGGGCTCCGGCCCTCTGGAAACACCATATATTTT. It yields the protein CASGGLRPSGNTIYF.